This is a list of T cell receptor beta chains from one sample in a study of T cells after yellow fever vaccination. TCRdb recomputed calls from the 5' RACE reads with MiXCR, one row per CDR3 protein. The sample includes 300,000 to 400,000 distinct CDR3 sequences, 7% to 10% of them seen just once. The starting material was PBMCs, obtained about 41 days after the first yellow fever vaccination. Receptors were obtained from a man between 18 and 35 years old who received the YFV17D yellow fever vaccine. Each CDR3 is given with its conserved first and last residue. Each record gives: clone size, J gene, V gene, D gene, CDR3 DNA, CDR3 protein. A D gene is named only where the DNA matches it firmly. Expanded clones are given a class, and other clones once, few, many or no size at all.

abundance: few
j_gene: TRBJ2-5
v_gene: TRBV20-1
d_gene: .
CDR3nt: TGCAGTGCTGTCGGGTCGGGCGGAGAGACCCAGTACTTC
CDR3aa: CSAVGSGGETQYF

abundance: many
j_gene: TRBJ1-1
v_gene: TRBV7-2
d_gene: TRBD1
CDR3nt: TGTGCCAGCAGCCCCGGTGGGGCAGGGGGCGCGAACACTGAAGCTTTCTTT
CDR3aa: CASSPGGAGGANTEAFF

abundance: few
j_gene: TRBJ1-4
v_gene: TRBV7-2
d_gene: .
CDR3nt: TGTGCCAGCAGCTTAGACAGGGCCTCAAAACTGTTTTTT
CDR3aa: CASSLDRASKLFF

abundance: .
j_gene: TRBJ2-1
v_gene: TRBV9
d_gene: TRBD1
CDR3nt: TGTGCCAGCAGCGTAGGAGGGGACAGCAATGAGCAGTTCTTC
CDR3aa: CASSVGGDSNEQFF

abundance: .
j_gene: TRBJ1-1
v_gene: TRBV2
d_gene: .
CDR3nt: TGTGCCAGCCGTGAGGACGGACACAGCACTGAAGCTTTCTTT
CDR3aa: CASREDGHSTEAFF

abundance: few
j_gene: TRBJ2-5
v_gene: TRBV29-1
d_gene: .
CDR3nt: TGCAGCGTTGAACTTCTAGCTACGGCGGAGACCCAGTACTTC
CDR3aa: CSVELLATAETQYF

abundance: .
j_gene: TRBJ1-1
v_gene: TRBV7-2
d_gene: .
CDR3nt: TGTGCCAGCAGCTTAGCCTGGAAGACGAACACTGAAGCTTTCTTT
CDR3aa: CASSLAWKTNTEAFF

abundance: few
j_gene: TRBJ1-5
v_gene: TRBV3-1
d_gene: TRBD1
CDR3nt: TGTGCCAGCAGCCCCCGGGACAGGAATCAGCCCCAGCATTTT
CDR3aa: CASSPRDRNQPQHF

abundance: .
j_gene: TRBJ2-4
v_gene: TRBV20-1
d_gene: .
CDR3nt: TGCAGTGCTCCCCCCCCATTAGCCAAAAACATTCAGTACTTC
CDR3aa: CSAPPPLAKNIQYF

abundance: few
j_gene: TRBJ1-4
v_gene: TRBV6-5
d_gene: .
CDR3nt: TGTGCCAGCAGGCCTAATTGGGGAAAACTGTTTTTT
CDR3aa: CASRPNWGKLFF

abundance: .
j_gene: TRBJ2-1
v_gene: TRBV20-1
d_gene: .
CDR3nt: TGCAGTGCTAGGGCGGGGCGGGGGCAGGAGCAGTTCTTC
CDR3aa: CSARAGRGQEQFF

abundance: few
j_gene: TRBJ2-2
v_gene: TRBV4-1
d_gene: .
CDR3nt: TGCGCCAGCAGCCAAGCCCCCGGAACGGCGAACACCGGGGAGCTGTTTTTT
CDR3aa: CASSQAPGTANTGELFF

abundance: .
j_gene: TRBJ2-7
v_gene: TRBV29-1
d_gene: TRBD1
CDR3nt: TGCAGCGTTGCCCGGGGGACAGGGGACTCCGAGCAGTACTTC
CDR3aa: CSVARGTGDSEQYF

abundance: many
j_gene: TRBJ2-3
v_gene: TRBV6-6
d_gene: .
CDR3nt: TGTGCCAGTGGGGGCGCAGATACGCAGTATTTT
CDR3aa: CASGGADTQYF

abundance: many
j_gene: TRBJ1-1
v_gene: TRBV19
d_gene: .
CDR3nt: TGTGCCAGTAGTATAAATCCGGGAGGGGACACTGAAGCTTTCTTT
CDR3aa: CASSINPGGDTEAFF

abundance: few
j_gene: TRBJ2-1
v_gene: TRBV5-1
d_gene: TRBD2
CDR3nt: TGCGCCAGCAGCTTGGGTGGGGGGGAATACAATGAGCAGTTCTTC
CDR3aa: CASSLGGGEYNEQFF

abundance: few
j_gene: TRBJ2-3
v_gene: TRBV7-2
d_gene: TRBD2
CDR3nt: TGTGCCAGCAGTTTTAGCGGGGGGCACACAGATACGCAGTATTTT
CDR3aa: CASSFSGGHTDTQYF

abundance: .
j_gene: TRBJ1-6
v_gene: TRBV28
d_gene: TRBD1
CDR3nt: TGTGCCAGCAGTTCAGGGGGCGGGTATAATTCACCCCTCCACTTT
CDR3aa: CASSSGGGYNSPLHF

abundance: few
j_gene: TRBJ1-5
v_gene: TRBV6-2/TRBV6-3
d_gene: .
CDR3nt: TGTGCCAGCCGTCACGCACAGGGTGTGAATGAGCCCCAGCATTTT
CDR3aa: CASRHAQGVNEPQHF

abundance: .
j_gene: TRBJ2-3
v_gene: TRBV6-2/TRBV6-3
d_gene: .
CDR3nt: TGTGCCAGCAGTATTCGACAGGCCACAGATACGCAGTATTTT
CDR3aa: CASSIRQATDTQYF

abundance: .
j_gene: TRBJ2-2
v_gene: TRBV7-2
d_gene: .
CDR3nt: TGTGCCAGCAGCAGAGAGGCACAAATGGGGAGAACCGGGGAGCTGTTTTTT
CDR3aa: CASSREAQMGRTGELFF

abundance: .
j_gene: TRBJ1-2
v_gene: TRBV7-9
d_gene: .
CDR3nt: TGTGCCAGCAGCTTAGAGCTCTCGGGGCCTGGCTACACCTTC
CDR3aa: CASSLELSGPGYTF

abundance: .
j_gene: TRBJ2-7
v_gene: TRBV27
d_gene: TRBD1
CDR3nt: TGTGCCAGCAGTTCCGGGACAGCGGTCTACGAGCAGTACTTC
CDR3aa: CASSSGTAVYEQYF

abundance: many
j_gene: TRBJ2-2
v_gene: TRBV7-2
d_gene: TRBD1
CDR3nt: TGTGCCAGTGGGGGGAGAAACAGGGGGACCGGGGAGCTGTTTTTT
CDR3aa: CASGGRNRGTGELFF

abundance: few
j_gene: TRBJ2-5
v_gene: TRBV7-8
d_gene: .
CDR3nt: TGTGCCAGCAGCATAAACTGGGAGACCCAGTACTTC
CDR3aa: CASSINWETQYF

abundance: few
j_gene: TRBJ2-7
v_gene: TRBV27
d_gene: .
CDR3nt: TGTGCCAGCAGTTTGCGGTTCTACGAGCAGTACTTC
CDR3aa: CASSLRFYEQYF

abundance: .
j_gene: TRBJ1-1
v_gene: TRBV20-1
d_gene: .
CDR3nt: TGCAGTGCCCTTGGACGCATGAACACTGAAGCTTTCTTT
CDR3aa: CSALGRMNTEAFF

abundance: many
j_gene: TRBJ2-2
v_gene: TRBV28
d_gene: .
CDR3nt: TGTGCCAGCAGTTTTAGCTCCCTCGCGAACACCGGGGAGCTGTTTTTT
CDR3aa: CASSFSSLANTGELFF

abundance: .
j_gene: TRBJ1-1
v_gene: TRBV7-6
d_gene: .
CDR3nt: TGTGCCAGCAGCTTAAGTATGAGGGGAGGTGAAGCTTTCTTT
CDR3aa: CASSLSMRGGEAFF

abundance: .
j_gene: TRBJ2-7
v_gene: TRBV20-1
d_gene: TRBD2
CDR3nt: TGCAGTGCTGCCCGGACTAGCGGGGGGCGGCTGAACTCCTACGAGCAGTACTTC
CDR3aa: CSAARTSGGRLNSYEQYF

abundance: .
j_gene: TRBJ2-2
v_gene: TRBV3-1
d_gene: .
CDR3nt: TGTGCCAGCAGCCCAAGGAGGGGGAGAAACACCGGGGAGCTGTTTTTT
CDR3aa: CASSPRRGRNTGELFF

abundance: .
j_gene: TRBJ1-1
v_gene: TRBV4-3
d_gene: .
CDR3nt: TGCGCCAGCAGCCAAGATGGACGGGACATCGAGGCTTTCTTT
CDR3aa: CASSQDGRDIEAFF

abundance: .
j_gene: TRBJ2-1
v_gene: TRBV12-3/TRBV12-4
d_gene: TRBD2
CDR3nt: TGTGCCAGCAGTTCCGGGGCGGGGGGTCCCAATGAGCAGTTCTTC
CDR3aa: CASSSGAGGPNEQFF

abundance: few
j_gene: TRBJ2-7
v_gene: TRBV7-2
d_gene: .
CDR3nt: TGTGCCAGCAGCTTAGGACAGCATGCCACCTACGAGCAGTACTTC
CDR3aa: CASSLGQHATYEQYF

abundance: .
j_gene: TRBJ2-3
v_gene: TRBV6-1
d_gene: .
CDR3nt: TGTGCCAGTTCGTGGGGAGGGGGCAATTTGGCAGATACGCAGTATTTT
CDR3aa: CASSWGGGNLADTQYF

abundance: few
j_gene: TRBJ1-5
v_gene: TRBV5-6
d_gene: TRBD1
CDR3nt: TGTGCCAGCAGCAGGACAGGGTTCGAACAGCCCCAGCATTTT
CDR3aa: CASSRTGFEQPQHF

abundance: few
j_gene: TRBJ2-3
v_gene: TRBV18
d_gene: .
CDR3nt: TGTGCCAGCTCATCCCTGACTCGCACAGATACGCAGTATTTT
CDR3aa: CASSSLTRTDTQYF

abundance: .
j_gene: TRBJ1-1
v_gene: TRBV20-1
d_gene: TRBD1
CDR3nt: TGCAGTGCTCCTCGACAGGGGGTTGAAGCTTTCTTT
CDR3aa: CSAPRQGVEAFF

abundance: many
j_gene: TRBJ2-7
v_gene: TRBV15
d_gene: .
CDR3nt: TGTGCCACCAGCGTTGGGAAGGACTACGAGCAGTACTTC
CDR3aa: CATSVGKDYEQYF

abundance: many
j_gene: TRBJ1-2
v_gene: TRBV6-5
d_gene: .
CDR3nt: TGTGCCAGCAGTTACGGCATACTAACGGGAGGCTACACCTTC
CDR3aa: CASSYGILTGGYTF

abundance: many
j_gene: TRBJ2-3
v_gene: TRBV2
d_gene: .
CDR3nt: TGTGCCAGCAGTGAACCCTTCACGGATACGCAGTATTTT
CDR3aa: CASSEPFTDTQYF

abundance: .
j_gene: TRBJ1-2
v_gene: TRBV7-9
d_gene: .
CDR3nt: TGTGCCAGCAGTCCCTGGGTACCACCGAGGGGCTACACCTTC
CDR3aa: CASSPWVPPRGYTF

abundance: many
j_gene: TRBJ2-5
v_gene: TRBV11-2
d_gene: TRBD2
CDR3nt: TGTGCCAGCAGCCCCCTAGGCGGGGGTTGGGAGACCCAGTACTTC
CDR3aa: CASSPLGGGWETQYF

abundance: few
j_gene: TRBJ1-2
v_gene: TRBV10-3
d_gene: .
CDR3nt: TGTGCCATCAAGACGACAGAGAGCTATGGCTACACCTTC
CDR3aa: CAIKTTESYGYTF

abundance: many
j_gene: TRBJ2-3
v_gene: TRBV7-6
d_gene: .
CDR3nt: TGTGCCAGCAGCACAGGGCAGTTTGGAGTAAGTGATACGCAGTATTTT
CDR3aa: CASSTGQFGVSDTQYF

abundance: .
j_gene: TRBJ1-1
v_gene: TRBV10-3
d_gene: .
CDR3nt: TGTGCCATCAGTGAGTCGTTAAGACAGCAGAACACTGAAGCTTTCTTT
CDR3aa: CAISESLRQQNTEAFF

abundance: few
j_gene: TRBJ2-5
v_gene: TRBV28
d_gene: .
CDR3nt: TGTGCCAGCACCACGGGCGGGGTAAAAGAGACCCAGTACTTC
CDR3aa: CASTTGGVKETQYF

abundance: .
j_gene: TRBJ2-5
v_gene: TRBV9
d_gene: TRBD1
CDR3nt: TGTGCCAGCAGCGTCAGCGGCATCAAGGGGGCATGGGAGACCCAGTACTTC
CDR3aa: CASSVSGIKGAWETQYF

abundance: few
j_gene: TRBJ1-1
v_gene: TRBV27
d_gene: .
CDR3nt: TGTGCCAGCAGGACGGGGGAAAGTAAGGCTTTCTTT
CDR3aa: CASRTGESKAFF

abundance: few
j_gene: TRBJ1-5
v_gene: TRBV5-5
d_gene: .
CDR3nt: TGTGCCAGCAGCTTGGAGCCTATGAGCAATCAGCCCCAGCATTTT
CDR3aa: CASSLEPMSNQPQHF